The clone carrying this TCR beta chain was counted many times. What it binds is unknown. The data stem from a study of molecular identifiers for immune sequencing clone quantification. The V and J ends lost 6 bases and 5 bases respectively, with 13 bases between them. This CDR3 comprises 13 residues. Study-wide results and caveats: Spiked Jurkat TCR RNA equal to one cell could reportedly be picked out among over 850,000 naive cells.

The bulk TCR libraries were made with methods described before and with listed TCR primers. One entry per CDR3 protein results from TCRdb running MiXCR on the PCR reads. The profile covers over 600,000 distinct CDR3 sequences, with 20% appearing a single time and around 0.86% taken by the ten largest. The chain employs TRBV12-3 or TRBV12-4 and TRBJ2-5; weak D call: TRBD2 (5 bases). The TCR originated in a human donor in good health. Some libraries in this study had Jurkat cell RNA spiked in. The material sequenced was naive CD8+ T cells from blood, with Jurkat cell RNA spiked in. Subset noted: FACS-sorted CD8+CD4-CCR7+CD45RA+ naive T cells. CDR3 protein: CASSVGETETQYF. The CDR3 coding sequence is TGTGCCAGCAGCGTCGGGGAGACGGAGACCCAGTACTTC.